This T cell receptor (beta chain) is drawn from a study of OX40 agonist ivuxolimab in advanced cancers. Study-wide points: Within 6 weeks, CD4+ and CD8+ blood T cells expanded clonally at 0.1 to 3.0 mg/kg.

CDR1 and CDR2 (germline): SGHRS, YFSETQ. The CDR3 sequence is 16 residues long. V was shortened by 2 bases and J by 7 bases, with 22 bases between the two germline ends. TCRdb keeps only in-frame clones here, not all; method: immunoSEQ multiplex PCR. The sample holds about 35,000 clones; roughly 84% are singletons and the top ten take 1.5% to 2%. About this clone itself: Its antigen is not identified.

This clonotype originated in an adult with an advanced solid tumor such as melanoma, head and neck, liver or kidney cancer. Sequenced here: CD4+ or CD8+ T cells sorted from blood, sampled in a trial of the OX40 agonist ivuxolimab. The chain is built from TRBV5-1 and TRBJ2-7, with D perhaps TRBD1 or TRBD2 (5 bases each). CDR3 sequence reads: CASSLTPGPPQVEQYF. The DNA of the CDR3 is TGCGCCAGCAGCTTAACACCGGGACCACCCCAGGTGGAGCAGTACTTC.